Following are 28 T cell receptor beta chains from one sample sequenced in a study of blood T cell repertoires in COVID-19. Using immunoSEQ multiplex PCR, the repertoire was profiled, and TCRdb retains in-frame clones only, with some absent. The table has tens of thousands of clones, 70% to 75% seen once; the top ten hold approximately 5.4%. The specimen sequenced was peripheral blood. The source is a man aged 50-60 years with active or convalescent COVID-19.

DNA of the CDR3: TGTGCCATCAGACGACTAGCGGGGGAGGAGACCCAGTACTTC. This translates into CAIRRLAGEETQYF. The gene calls are TRBV10-3 and TRBJ2-5; 12 bases map to TRBD2. This CDR3 comprises 14 residues. Germline lookup yields CDR1 ENHRY and CDR2 SYGVKD. V lost 6 bases and J lost 5; bases outside the gene matches: 4.

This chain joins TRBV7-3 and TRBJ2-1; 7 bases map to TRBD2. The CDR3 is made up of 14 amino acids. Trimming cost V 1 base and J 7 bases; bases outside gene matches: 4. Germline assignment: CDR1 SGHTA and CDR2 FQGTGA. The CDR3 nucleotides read TGTGCCAGCAGCTTAATGGGGACTAAGAATGAGCAGTTCTTC. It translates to CASSLMGTKNEQFF.

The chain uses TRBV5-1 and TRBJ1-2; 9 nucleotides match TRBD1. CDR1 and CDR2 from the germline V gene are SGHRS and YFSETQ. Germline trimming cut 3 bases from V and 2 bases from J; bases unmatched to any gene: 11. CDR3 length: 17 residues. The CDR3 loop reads CASSSSGTGTVNYGYTF. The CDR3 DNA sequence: TGCGCCAGCAGCTCCTCCGGGACAGGGACAGTCAACTATGGCTACACCTTC.

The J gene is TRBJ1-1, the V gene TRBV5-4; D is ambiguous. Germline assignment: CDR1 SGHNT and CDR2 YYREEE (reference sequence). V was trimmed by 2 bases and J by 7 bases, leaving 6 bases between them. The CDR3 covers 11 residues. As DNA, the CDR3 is TGTGCCAGCAGCTTCGGTATTGAAGCTTTCTTT. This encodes CASSFGIEAFF.

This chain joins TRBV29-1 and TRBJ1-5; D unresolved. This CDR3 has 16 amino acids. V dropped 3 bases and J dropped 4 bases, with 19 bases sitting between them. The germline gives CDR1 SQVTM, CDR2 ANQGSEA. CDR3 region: CSVESVWGGGNQPQHF. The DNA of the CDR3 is TGCAGCGTTGAGAGTGTATGGGGAGGAGGGAATCAGCCCCAGCATTTT.

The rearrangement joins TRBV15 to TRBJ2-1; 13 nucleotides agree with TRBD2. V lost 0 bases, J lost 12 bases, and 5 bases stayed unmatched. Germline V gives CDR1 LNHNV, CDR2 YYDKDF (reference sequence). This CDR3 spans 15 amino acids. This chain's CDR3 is CATSRERLAGGWQFF. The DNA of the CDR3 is TGTGCCACCAGCAGAGAGAGACTAGCGGGGGGTTGGCAGTTCTTC.

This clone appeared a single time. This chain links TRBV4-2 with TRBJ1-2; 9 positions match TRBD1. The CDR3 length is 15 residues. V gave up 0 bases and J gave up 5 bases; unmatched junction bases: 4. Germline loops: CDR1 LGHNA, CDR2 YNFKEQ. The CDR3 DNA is TGTGCCAGCAGCCAAGAAGGGACAGGGAGGTATGGCTACACCTTC. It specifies CASSQEGTGRYGYTF.

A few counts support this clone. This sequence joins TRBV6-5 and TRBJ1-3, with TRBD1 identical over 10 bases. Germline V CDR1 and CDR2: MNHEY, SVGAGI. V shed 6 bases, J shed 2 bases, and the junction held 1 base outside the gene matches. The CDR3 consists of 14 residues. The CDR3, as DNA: TGTGCCAGCAGGGGACAGGGGACTGGAAACACCATATATTTT. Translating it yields CASRGQGTGNTIYF.

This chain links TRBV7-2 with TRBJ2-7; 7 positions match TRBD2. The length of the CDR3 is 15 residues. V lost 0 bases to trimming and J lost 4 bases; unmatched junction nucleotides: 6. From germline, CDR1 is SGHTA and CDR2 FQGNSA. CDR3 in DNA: TGTGCCAGCAGCTTAGCGATTGGGGGGGAGTACGAGCAGTACTTC. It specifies CASSLAIGGEYEQYF.

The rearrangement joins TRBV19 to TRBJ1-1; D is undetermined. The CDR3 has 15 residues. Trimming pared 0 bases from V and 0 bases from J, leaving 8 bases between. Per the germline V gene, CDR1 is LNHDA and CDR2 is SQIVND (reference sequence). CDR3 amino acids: CASSIDNKMNTEAFF. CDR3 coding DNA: TGTGCCAGTAGTATAGATAACAAGATGAACACTGAAGCTTTCTTT.

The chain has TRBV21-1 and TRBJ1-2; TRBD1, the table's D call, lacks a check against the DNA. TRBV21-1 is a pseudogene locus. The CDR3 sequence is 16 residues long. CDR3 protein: CASSKGLPQASYGYTF. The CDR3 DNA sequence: TGTGCCAGCAGCAAGGGCCTTCCCCAGGCGAGTTATGGCTACACCTTC.

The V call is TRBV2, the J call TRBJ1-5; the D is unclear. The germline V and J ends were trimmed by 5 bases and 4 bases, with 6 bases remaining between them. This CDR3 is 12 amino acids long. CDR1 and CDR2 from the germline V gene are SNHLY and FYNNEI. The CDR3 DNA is TGTGCCAGCAGTTTAATAAATCAGCCCCAGCATTTT. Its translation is CASSLINQPQHF. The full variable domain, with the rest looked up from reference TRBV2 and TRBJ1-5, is EPEVTQTPSHQVTQMGQEVILRCVPISNHLYFYWYRQILGQKVEFLVSFYNNEISEKSEIFDDQFSVERPDGSNFTLKIRSTKLEDSAMYFCASSLINQPQHFGDGTRLSIL.

The CDR3 region is CASTRRRGDRNEQFF. In DNA, the CDR3 is TGTGCCAGCACCCGTCGGCGGGGGGATAGGAATGAGCAGTTCTTC. V gene TRBV3-1 (or the pseudogene TRBV3-2) combines with J gene TRBJ2-1; 8 bases agree with TRBD2. CDR3 length: 15 amino acids. Germline CDR1 LGHDT, CDR2 YNNKEL (reference sequence). Trimming took 7 bases from V and 7 from J; bases not matched to a gene: 12.

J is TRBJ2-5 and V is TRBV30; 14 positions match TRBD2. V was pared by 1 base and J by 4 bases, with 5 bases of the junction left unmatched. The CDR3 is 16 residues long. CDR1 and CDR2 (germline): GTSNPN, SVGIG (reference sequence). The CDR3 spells CAWSGLAGGPGETQYF. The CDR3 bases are TGTGCCTGGAGTGGACTAGCGGGGGGGCCAGGAGAGACCCAGTACTTC. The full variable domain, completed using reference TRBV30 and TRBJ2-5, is SQTIHQWPATLVQPVGSPLSLECTVEGTSNPNLYWYRQAAGRGLQLLFYSVGIGQISSEVPQNLSASRPQDRQFILSSKKLLLSDSGFYLCAWSGLAGGPGETQYFGPGTRLLVL.

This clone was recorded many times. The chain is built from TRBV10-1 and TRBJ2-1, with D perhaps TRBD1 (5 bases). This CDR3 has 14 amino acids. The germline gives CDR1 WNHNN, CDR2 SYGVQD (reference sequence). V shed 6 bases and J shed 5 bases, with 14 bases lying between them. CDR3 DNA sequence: TGCGCCAGCAGATCCGGCACAGGCCACAATGAGCAGTTCTTC. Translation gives CASRSGTGHNEQFF.

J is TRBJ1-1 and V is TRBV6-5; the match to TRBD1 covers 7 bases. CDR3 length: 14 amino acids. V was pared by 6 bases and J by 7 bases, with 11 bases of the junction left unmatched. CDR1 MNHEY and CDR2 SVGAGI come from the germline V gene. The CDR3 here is CASSVLGTENEAFF. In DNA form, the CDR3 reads TGTGCCAGCAGCGTACTCGGGACAGAGAATGAAGCTTTCTTT.

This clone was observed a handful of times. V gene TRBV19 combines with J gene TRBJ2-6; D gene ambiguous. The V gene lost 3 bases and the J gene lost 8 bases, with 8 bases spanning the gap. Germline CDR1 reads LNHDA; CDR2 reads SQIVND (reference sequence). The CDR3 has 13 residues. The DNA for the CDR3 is TGTGCCAGTAGTATTTGGCAGACCAACGTCCTGACTTTC. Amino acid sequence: CASSIWQTNVLTF.

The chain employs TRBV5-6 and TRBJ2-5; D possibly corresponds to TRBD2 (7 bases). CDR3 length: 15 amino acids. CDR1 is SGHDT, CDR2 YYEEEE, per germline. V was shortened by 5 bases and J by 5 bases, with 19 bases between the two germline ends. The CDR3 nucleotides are TGTGCCAGCAGTCGGAGGGGGGGCAGGCCCGAGACCCAGTACTTC. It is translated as CASSRRGGRPETQYF. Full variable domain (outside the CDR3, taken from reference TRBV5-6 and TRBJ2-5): DAGVTQSPTHLIKTRGQQVTLRCSPKSGHDTVSWYQQALGQGPQFIFQYYEEEERQRGNFPDRFSGHQFPNYSSELNVNALLLGDSALYLCASSRRGGRPETQYFGPGTRLLVL.

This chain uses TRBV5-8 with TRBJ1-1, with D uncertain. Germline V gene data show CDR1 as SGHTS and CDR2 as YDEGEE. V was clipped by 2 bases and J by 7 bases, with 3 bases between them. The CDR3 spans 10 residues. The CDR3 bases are TGTGCCAGCAGCTTTATTGAAGCTTTCTTT. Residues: CASSFIEAFF.

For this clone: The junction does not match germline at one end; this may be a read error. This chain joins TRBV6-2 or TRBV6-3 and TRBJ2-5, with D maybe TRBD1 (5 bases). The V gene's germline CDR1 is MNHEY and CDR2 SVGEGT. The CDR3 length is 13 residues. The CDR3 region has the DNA TGTGCCAGCAGTTTTGGGGCCCAAGGGACCCAGTACTTC. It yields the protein CASSFGAQGTQYF.

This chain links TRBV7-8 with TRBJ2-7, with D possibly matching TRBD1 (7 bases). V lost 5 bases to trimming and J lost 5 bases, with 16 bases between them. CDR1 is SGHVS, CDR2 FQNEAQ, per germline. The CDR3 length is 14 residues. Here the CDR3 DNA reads TGTGCCAGCAGCAGGCCTCAGGGGGGAGACGAGCAGTACTTC. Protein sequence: CASSRPQGGDEQYF.

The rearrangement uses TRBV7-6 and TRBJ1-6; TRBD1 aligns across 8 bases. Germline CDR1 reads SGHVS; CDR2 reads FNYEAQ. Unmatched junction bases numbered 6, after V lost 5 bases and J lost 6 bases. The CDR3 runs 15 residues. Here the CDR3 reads CASSSRDRSNSPLHF. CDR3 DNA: TGTGCCAGCAGCAGCCGGGACAGGTCTAATTCACCCCTCCACTTT.

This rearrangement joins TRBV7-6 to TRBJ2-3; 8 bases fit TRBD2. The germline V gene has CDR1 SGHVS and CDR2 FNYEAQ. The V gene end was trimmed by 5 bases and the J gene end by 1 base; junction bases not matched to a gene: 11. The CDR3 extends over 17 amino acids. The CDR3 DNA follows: TGTGCCAGCAGCCGCCGAGAGAATAGCGGGGGCACAGATACGCAGTATTTT. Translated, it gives CASSRRENSGGTDTQYF. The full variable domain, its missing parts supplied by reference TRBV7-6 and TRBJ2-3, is GAGVSQSPRYKVTKRGQDVALRCDPISGHVSLYWYRQALGQGPEFLTYFNYEAQQDKSGLPNDRFSAERPEGSISTLTIQRTEQRDSAMYRCASSRRENSGGTDTQYFGPGTRLTVL.

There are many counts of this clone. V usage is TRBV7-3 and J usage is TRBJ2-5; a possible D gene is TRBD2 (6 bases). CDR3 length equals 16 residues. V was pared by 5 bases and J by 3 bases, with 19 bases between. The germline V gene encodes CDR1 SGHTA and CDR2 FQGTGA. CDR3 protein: CASSHGGADLKETQYF. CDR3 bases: TGTGCCAGCAGCCACGGAGGGGCCGATCTGAAAGAGACCCAGTACTTC.

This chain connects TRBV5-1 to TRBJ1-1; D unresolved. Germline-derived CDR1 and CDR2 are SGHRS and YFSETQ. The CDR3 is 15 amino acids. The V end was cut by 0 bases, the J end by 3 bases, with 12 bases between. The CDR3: CASSLAGIGDTEAFF. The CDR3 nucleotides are TGCGCCAGCAGCTTGGCCGGGATTGGGGACACTGAAGCTTTCTTT.

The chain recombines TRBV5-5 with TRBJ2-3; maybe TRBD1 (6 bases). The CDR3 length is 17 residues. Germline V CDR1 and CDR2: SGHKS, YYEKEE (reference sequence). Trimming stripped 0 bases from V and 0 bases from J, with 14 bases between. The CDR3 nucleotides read TGTGCCAGCAGCTTGGCCTGGACAGCCCCCAGCACAGATACGCAGTATTTT. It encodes CASSLAWTAPSTDTQYF.

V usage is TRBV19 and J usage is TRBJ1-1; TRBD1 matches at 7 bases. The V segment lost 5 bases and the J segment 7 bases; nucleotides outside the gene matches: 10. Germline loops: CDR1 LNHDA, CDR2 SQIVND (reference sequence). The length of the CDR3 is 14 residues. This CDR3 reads CASSYPTTGFEAFF. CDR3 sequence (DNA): TGTGCCAGTAGTTACCCGACGACAGGGTTTGAAGCTTTCTTT.

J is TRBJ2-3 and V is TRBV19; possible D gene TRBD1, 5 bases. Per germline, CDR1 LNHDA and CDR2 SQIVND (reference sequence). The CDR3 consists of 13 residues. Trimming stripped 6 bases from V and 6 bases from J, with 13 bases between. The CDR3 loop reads CASRTSKGDTQYF. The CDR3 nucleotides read TGTGCCAGTAGGACTTCTAAGGGGGATACGCAGTATTTT.